The T cell receptor (beta chain) under discussion was sequenced for a study of blood T cells in healthy people across ages. This clonotype was seen just once. Using a J-beta primer mix together with a sample-barcoded 5' primer, a second PCR was run for roughly 6 to 12 cycles. Each cDNA molecule received a tag from a template-switch adaptor that had 12 random nucleotides. Each CDR3 protein gets one entry after TCRdb re-called the 5' RACE reads with MiXCR. This sample yields roughly 1,300,000 distinct CDR3 sequences, of which almost 60% are seen a single time; more than 6% belongs to the top ten. V was cut by 7 bases and J by 2 bases, with 12 bases left in between. CDR3 size: 13 residues. Germline V gives CDR1 SNHLY, CDR2 FYNNEI.

The chain uses TRBV2 and TRBJ2-7; either TRBD1 or TRBD2 may supply D (6 bases each). The sample taken for sequencing was blood. This receptor was obtained from a man aged 18-30 years in good health. CDR3 sequence (DNA): TGTGCCAGCAAGGGGGGACACACCTACGAGCAGTACTTC. Its translation: CASKGGHTYEQYF.